This T cell receptor beta chain was sequenced in a study of CD8 T cells in Susac syndrome. Whole-study findings and limits: The study's TCR sequencing and HLA analysis covered a relatively small number of individuals, and the study acknowledged this.

In blood CD8+ and CD4+ T cells, TCR beta underwent sequencing. Controls comprised healthy donors matched for age and sex. The CDR3 spans 14 residues. With V trimmed by 2 bases and J by 5 bases, 2 bases remained unmatched. Germline V gene lookup returns CDR1 DFQATT and CDR2 SNEGSKA (reference sequence). cDNA came from roughly 0.53 to 1 ug RNA primed by random hexamers. Amplification of TCR beta CDR3 by immunoSEQ multiplex PCR spanned 54 Vbeta and 13 Jbeta. TCRdb processed the immunoSEQ multiplex PCR reads anew with MiXCR; each CDR3 protein has one entry. Among some 200,000 distinct CDR3 sequences listed, approximately 94% were seen once. This clonotype has a single count. What it binds is unknown.

The clonotype originates from a human donor in good health. The sequencing input was CD4+ T cells from PBMCs. The chain links TRBV20-1 to TRBJ2-5; 13 bases are shared with TRBD2. The CDR3 loop is CSARTSGRGETQYF. DNA of the CDR3: TGCAGTGCTAGAACTAGCGGGAGGGGCGAGACCCAGTACTTC.